Listed below are T cell receptor beta chains from one sample, sequenced in a study of blood T cell repertoires in COVID-19. Sequencing used immunoSEQ multiplex PCR; TCRdb keeps in-frame clones, though not all of them. The profile covers 270,000 or so clones, with 89% appearing a single time and 0.94% taken by the ten largest. The sequenced material came from peripheral blood. Receptors originate from a woman aged 40 to 50 who had recovered from COVID-19. Each CDR3 is given with its conserved first and last residue. The D gene is left open where the match is weak. Clone sizes are given selectively: once, few, many, or a class where the clone is expanded.

size: -; D: TRBD1; J: TRBJ1-5; V: TRBV6-5; DNA: TGTGCCAGCAGTTACGGACAGGGAGGGAGCAATCAGCCCCAGCATTTT; CDR3: CASSYGQGGSNQPQHF
size: -; D: TRBD2; J: TRBJ2-7; V: TRBV5-1; DNA: TGCGCCAGCAGCGGGGGGACTAAGACCTACGAGCAGTACTTC; CDR3: CASSGGTKTYEQYF
size: -; D: TRBD2; J: TRBJ2-7; V: TRBV2; DNA: TGTGCCAGTGTGAATCTAGCGGGAGTATCCTACGAGCAGTACTTC; CDR3: CASVNLAGVSYEQYF
size: -; D: -; J: TRBJ2-2; V: TRBV2; DNA: TGTGCCAGCCGGCCGAAACAGGGGAACACCGGGGAGCTGTTTTTT; CDR3: CASRPKQGNTGELFF
size: -; D: -; J: TRBJ1-1; V: TRBV12-3/TRBV12-4; DNA: TGTGCCAGCAGGGAAAACCAGGGGACTGAAGCTTTCTTT; CDR3: CASRENQGTEAFF
size: -; D: TRBD1; J: TRBJ1-2; V: TRBV28; DNA: TGTGCCAGCAGGGGGACAGAGGTTGGCTACACCTTC; CDR3: CASRGTEVGYTF
size: -; D: TRBD1; J: TRBJ1-6; V: TRBV4-2; DNA: TGTGCCAGCAGCCAAGGGACAGGGTCTAATTCACCCCTCCACTTT; CDR3: CASSQGTGSNSPLHF
size: -; D: -; J: TRBJ2-7; V: TRBV6-4; DNA: TGTGCCAGCAGTGGAACAGGAGACTCGACCTCCTACGAGCAGTACTTC; CDR3: CASSGTGDSTSYEQYF
size: -; D: -; J: TRBJ1-1; V: TRBV5-6; DNA: TGTGCCAGCAGCGATATGGACAGCGCTGAAGCTTTCTTT; CDR3: CASSDMDSAEAFF
size: -; D: TRBD1; J: TRBJ2-2; V: TRBV7-9; DNA: TGTGCCAGCAGCCCCAGGGGGACAGGGGGCACCGGGGAGCTGTTTTTT; CDR3: CASSPRGTGGTGELFF
size: -; D: TRBD1; J: TRBJ2-7; V: TRBV7-2; DNA: TGTGCCAGCAGCCCACAGACAGGGGGCGCAGGGTACGAGCAGTACTTC; CDR3: CASSPQTGGAGYEQYF
size: -; D: TRBD1; J: TRBJ2-7; V: TRBV5-1; DNA: TGCGCCAGCAGCACCGGGACAGGGACCGAGCAGTACTTC; CDR3: CASSTGTGTEQYF
size: -; D: -; J: TRBJ2-5; V: TRBV29-1; DNA: TGCAGCGTTGGGGGCGTGGAAGAGACCCAGTACTTC; CDR3: CSVGGVEETQYF
size: once; D: -; J: TRBJ1-5; V: TRBV20-1; DNA: TGCAGTGCTAGTGAGCCGAGGGGCAATCAGCCCCAGCATTTT; CDR3: CSASEPRGNQPQHF
size: -; D: -; J: TRBJ2-1; V: TRBV9; DNA: TGTGCCCAAAAGAATTTGTGGGCGCCGTTTGGTTTATACAATGAGCAGTTCTTC; CDR3: CAQKNLWAPFGLYNEQFF
size: -; D: TRBD2; J: TRBJ2-1; V: TRBV5-1; DNA: TGCGCCAGCAGCTTGGCAGCGGGACCCCCGGATGAGCAGTTCTTC; CDR3: CASSLAAGPPDEQFF
size: -; D: -; J: TRBJ1-6; V: TRBV5-1; DNA: TGCGCCAGCAGCTTGGATTCTGCGGGTTCACCCCTCCACTTT; CDR3: CASSLDSAGSPLHF
size: -; D: -; J: TRBJ2-5; V: TRBV19; DNA: TGTGCCAGTAGTATAGGCCGGGAGCGCACCCAGTACTTC; CDR3: CASSIGRERTQYF
size: -; D: TRBD2; J: TRBJ2-2; V: TRBV9; DNA: TGTGCCAGCAGCGCGACTAGCGGGGGGGTTGCCGGGGAGCTGTTTTTT; CDR3: CASSATSGGVAGELFF
size: -; D: TRBD2; J: TRBJ2-7; V: TRBV19; DNA: TGTGCCAGTAGTATCGAGACTAGCGGGAGTTACGAGCAGTACTTC; CDR3: CASSIETSGSYEQYF
size: -; D: TRBD2; J: TRBJ2-5; V: TRBV30; DNA: TGTGCCTGGAGTGTGCCGGGACTAGCGGTCCAAGAGACCCAGTACTTC; CDR3: CAWSVPGLAVQETQYF
size: -; D: TRBD1; J: TRBJ2-2; V: TRBV3-1/TRBV3-2; DNA: TGTGCCAGCAGCCTCAGGGGGCAAGGCACCGGGGAGCTGTTTTTT; CDR3: CASSLRGQGTGELFF